These 5 T cell receptor beta chains were sequenced from one sample in a study of blood T cell repertoires in COVID-19. Only in-frame clones appear in the TCRdb table, and some are missing; sequencing was by immunoSEQ multiplex PCR. The repertoire includes about 82,000 clones, 75% to 85% of them detected once, and more than 35% sits in the top ten. Material: peripheral blood. These TCRs come from a man in his sixties with COVID-19, enrolled during active disease.

The CDR3 DNA follows: TGTGCCAGCAGCCAGCTCCCCAGCGGGAGGGGCTACGAGCAGTACTTC. Translation gives CASSQLPSGRGYEQYF. V gene TRBV14 combines with J gene TRBJ2-7, with TRBD2 matching 10 bases. Germline V CDR1 and CDR2: SGHDN, FVKESK. V was pared by 3 bases and J by 3 bases, with 8 bases of the junction left unmatched. The CDR3 length is 16 residues.

This clone was detected once. The V and J genes are TRBV7-8 and TRBJ1-2; D not resolved. This CDR3 has 14 amino acids. V lost 1 base and J 7 bases, leaving 13 bases between the germline ends. CDR1 and CDR2 (germline): SGHVS, FQNEAQ. The CDR3 spells CASSLVQFSGGYTF. CDR3 DNA sequence: TGTGCCAGCAGCTTAGTGCAGTTTTCTGGTGGCTACACCTTC.

The J gene is TRBJ1-1, the V gene TRBV5-5; maybe TRBD1 (6 bases). The V gene lost 4 bases and the J gene lost 5 bases, with 21 bases spanning the gap. In germline, CDR1 is SGHKS, CDR2 YYEKEE (reference sequence). The CDR3 has 16 residues. CDR3 coding DNA: TGTGCCAGCAGCGTCTCCCCAGGGGAAGGAAGGACTGAAGCTTTCTTT. Its translation is CASSVSPGEGRTEAFF.

Only a few counts were recorded for this clone. The genes are TRBV5-1 and TRBJ1-2, with D tentatively TRBD1 (6 bases). The CDR3 is 15 amino acids. Trimming stripped 0 bases from V and 3 bases from J, with 12 bases between. Germline CDR1 is SGHRS and CDR2 is YFSETQ. The CDR3 DNA reads TGCGCCAGCAGCTTGGCCGGGGGGCTCGACTATGGCTACACCTTC. Amino acid sequence: CASSLAGGLDYGYTF.

The CDR3 region is CATTLRGRYNEQFF. DNA of the CDR3: TGTGCCACCACCCTCAGGGGACGCTACAATGAGCAGTTCTTC. J is TRBJ2-1 and V is TRBV24-1, with TRBD1 as a possible D gene (6 bases). The germline V and J ends were trimmed by 8 bases and 3 bases, with 13 bases remaining between them. From germline, CDR1 is KGHDR and CDR2 SFDVKD. The CDR3 runs to 14 residues.